Each of the 21 T cell receptor beta chains below was sequenced from the same sample in a study of OX40 agonist ivuxolimab in advanced cancers. Using immunoSEQ multiplex PCR, the repertoire was profiled, and TCRdb retains in-frame clones only, with some absent. The sample carries around 56,000 clones, about 79% recorded once. Here the sequenced sample was CD4+ or CD8+ T cells sorted from blood, taken in a trial of the OX40 agonist ivuxolimab. The receptors come from an adult with an advanced solid tumor such as melanoma, head and neck, liver or kidney cancer.

This chain links TRBV4-2 with TRBJ1-3; D call uncertain. Trimming removed 5 bases from V and 1 base from J, with 9 bases in between. Germline V gene data show CDR1 as LGHNA and CDR2 as YNFKEQ. The CDR3 sequence is 14 residues long. CDR3 nucleotides: TGTGCCAGCAGCTCCCACGGGTCTGGAAACACCATATATTTT. Translated, it gives CASSSHGSGNTIYF.

This rearrangement joins TRBV10-3 to TRBJ2-7, with 12 bases matching TRBD2. Losses at the gene ends were 6 bases for V and 6 bases for J; bases not matched to a gene: 6. This CDR3 has 14 residues. CDR1 and CDR2 (germline): ENHRY, SYGVKD. The CDR3 region has the DNA TGTGCCATCAGCCGACTAGCGGGAGAAAGCGAGCAGTACTTC. This translates into CAISRLAGESEQYF.

This chain links TRBV6-6 with TRBJ2-7; no definite D call. The CDR3 is 12 residues long. V was trimmed by 6 bases and J by 2 bases, leaving 8 bases between them. From germline, CDR1 is MNHNY and CDR2 SVGAGI (reference sequence). The CDR3 region has the DNA TGTGCCAGCAGCAGCAGCACCTACGAGCAGTACTTC. Encoded protein: CASSSSTYEQYF.

The rearrangement links TRBV5-4 to TRBJ1-5, with D unclear. With 4 bases removed from V and 3 bases from J, the gap between germline ends came to 5 bases. Germline loops: CDR1 SGHNT, CDR2 YYREEE (reference sequence). This CDR3 has 12 amino acids. CDR3 loop: CASSEYNQPQHF. DNA of the CDR3: TGTGCCAGCAGCGAATACAATCAGCCCCAGCATTTT.

The chain joins TRBV18 to TRBJ2-1; no firm D call. Trimming took 3 bases from V and 5 from J, leaving 17 bases between them. The CDR3 spans 16 residues. Germline lookup yields CDR1 KGHSH and CDR2 LQKENI. As DNA, the CDR3 is TGTGCCAGCTCACCTCAGGTGTTGGTTTCCGACAATGAGCAGTTCTTC. Translation gives CASSPQVLVSDNEQFF. The complete variable domain, with remaining parts taken from reference TRBV18 and TRBJ2-1, reads NAGVMQNPRHLVRRRGQEARLRCSPMKGHSHVYWYRQLPEEGLKFMVYLQKENIIDESGMPKERFSAEFPKEGPSILRIQQVVRGDSAAYFCASSPQVLVSDNEQFFGPGTRLTVL.

Comments on this clone: One end of the junction is discordant with germline, which a read error may explain. The rearrangement links TRBV7-7 to TRBJ2-2, with 7 bases identical to TRBD1. The length of the CDR3 is 15 residues. CDR1 and CDR2 (germline): SSHAT, FNYEAQ (reference sequence). CDR3 loop: CASSLDQGDTGELFF. The CDR3 region has the DNA TGTGCTAGCAGCTTAGATCAGGGGGATACCGGGGAGCTGTTTTTT.

The rearrangement links TRBV7-2 to TRBJ2-5; D is perhaps TRBD1 (5 bases). CDR3 length equals 13 residues. Looked up from germline, CDR1 is SGHTA and CDR2 is FQGNSA. V was trimmed by 3 bases and J by 2 bases, leaving 7 bases between them. The CDR3 loop is CASSFGQQETQYF. The CDR3 region has the DNA TGTGCCAGCAGCTTCGGACAACAAGAGACCCAGTACTTC.

This chain connects TRBV7-9 to TRBJ2-3; D uncertain. Between the trimmed V and J ends, which lost 3 bases and 0 bases, there was a span of 10 bases. This CDR3 contains 15 residues. CDR1 and CDR2 from the germline V gene are SEHNR and FQNEAQ (reference sequence). DNA of the CDR3: TGTGCCAGCAGCTTGCGGTCAGCTAGCACAGATACGCAGTATTTT. Translating it yields CASSLRSASTDTQYF.

The rearrangement links TRBV5-1 to TRBJ2-3; 7 bases are a match to TRBD2. The V and J ends lost 1 base and 4 bases, in that order; junction bases with no gene match: 6. Germline V gene sequence: CDR1 SGHRS, CDR2 YFSETQ. The CDR3 length is 15 residues. The CDR3 coding sequence is TGCGCCAGCAGCTTGAGCGGGATAGGGGCAGATACGCAGTATTTT. This codes for CASSLSGIGADTQYF.

The chain carries TRBV28 and TRBJ2-3; a possible D gene is TRBD1 (6 bases). CDR1 is MDHEN, CDR2 SYDVKM, per germline. The CDR3 loop spans 15 amino acids. V lost 3 bases to trimming and J lost 1 base, with 11 bases between them. The CDR3 loop reads CASSFSQGRTDTQYF. The CDR3 region has the DNA TGTGCCAGCAGTTTTAGCCAGGGGCGCACAGATACGCAGTATTTT.

J is TRBJ1-2 and V is TRBV5-1; D remains unclear. Per germline, CDR1 SGHRS and CDR2 YFSETQ. The CDR3 consists of 15 residues. Trimming pared 0 bases from V and 5 bases from J, leaving 14 bases between. CDR3 DNA sequence: TGCGCCAGCAGCTTGGAAGGAACCGGGCTTTATGGCTACACCTTC. It codes for CASSLEGTGLYGYTF.

This chain links TRBV30 with TRBJ2-1, with 8 bases aligning to TRBD2. V lost 0 bases, J lost 7 bases, and 14 bases stayed unmatched. This CDR3 is built from 17 residues. The germline V gene has CDR1 GTSNPN and CDR2 SVGIG (reference sequence). Here the CDR3 reads CAWSVLYGGVIINEQFF. Written as DNA, the CDR3 is TGTGCCTGGAGTGTACTGTACGGGGGGGTGATTATTAATGAGCAGTTCTTC.

The chain recombines TRBV19 with TRBJ2-5, with 8 bases that match TRBD2. This CDR3 is built from 14 residues. Germline V gene sequence: CDR1 LNHDA, CDR2 SQIVND (reference sequence). The V segment lost 5 bases and the J segment 1 base; nucleotides outside the gene matches: 3. CDR3 amino acids: CASSLGGAQETQYF. CDR3 sequence (DNA): TGTGCCAGTAGTCTCGGGGGGGCCCAAGAGACCCAGTACTTC.

The chain recombines TRBV27 with TRBJ1-2, with 7 bases matching TRBD1. The CDR3 sequence is 16 residues long. Germline CDR1 is MNHEY and CDR2 is SMNVEV (reference sequence). V shed 3 bases and J 4 bases; nucleotides not matched to a gene: 11. As DNA, the CDR3 is TGTGCCAGCAGTTTCAGAGGGACAGAACCTTCCTATGGCTACACCTTC. Protein: CASSFRGTEPSYGYTF.

Note on this clone: Other DNA sequences of this sample code for an identical CDR3. The chain couples TRBV9 to TRBJ2-6; TRBD2 is a possible D gene (5 bases). V lost 4 bases and J lost 2, with 13 bases in between. CDR1 is SGDLS, CDR2 YYNGEE, per germline. This CDR3 has 16 amino acids. The CDR3 DNA reads as TGTGCCAGCAGCCCACCCCCCGGGACTGGGGCCAACGTCCTGACTTTC. This codes for CASSPPPGTGANVLTF.

This clone has just one count. Here the CDR3 DNA reads TGTGCCATCAGTGAGCGGACTAGCGGGAGGGTCGAGCAGTACTTC. Translation gives CAISERTSGRVEQYF. The chain couples TRBV10-3 to TRBJ2-7; 15 positions agree with TRBD2. V shed 2 bases, J shed 6 bases, and the junction held 2 bases outside the gene matches. Germline assignment: CDR1 ENHRY and CDR2 SYGVKD. CDR3 length equals 15 residues.

The chain recombines TRBV27 with TRBJ2-1; 9 bases line up with TRBD1. CDR3 size: 16 residues. V was pared by 5 bases and J by 2 bases, with 7 bases of the junction left unmatched. Germline loops: CDR1 MNHEY, CDR2 SMNVEV (reference sequence). CDR3 protein: CASSITGTGTYNEQFF. CDR3 in DNA: TGTGCCAGCAGTATTACCGGGACAGGGACCTACAATGAGCAGTTCTTC.

The V gene is TRBV18, the J gene TRBJ1-4, with D hard to call. CDR1 is KGHSH, CDR2 LQKENI, per germline. The CDR3 runs 13 residues. Trimming stripped 1 base from V and 7 bases from J, with 7 bases between. The CDR3 protein is CASSPQGGEKLFF. CDR3 sequence (DNA): TGTGCCAGCTCACCACAGGGTGGTGAAAAACTGTTTTTT.

V gene TRBV18 combines with J gene TRBJ2-6, with 7 bases matching TRBD1. CDR3 size: 17 residues. The V and J ends lost 6 bases and 0 bases, in that order; junction bases with no gene match: 8. CDR1 KGHSH and CDR2 LQKENI come from the germline V gene. The CDR3 region has the DNA TGTGCCAGCTCGCGACCGGGACAGCTCTCTGGGGCCAACGTCCTGACTTTC. This sequence encodes CASSRPGQLSGANVLTF. Full variable domain (remainder filled in from reference TRBV18 and TRBJ2-6): NAGVMQNPRHLVRRRGQEARLRCSPMKGHSHVYWYRQLPEEGLKFMVYLQKENIIDESGMPKERFSAEFPKEGPSILRIQQVVRGDSAAYFCASSRPGQLSGANVLTFGAGSRLTVL.

This chain joins TRBV11-3 and TRBJ1-1; D not resolved. The CDR3 extends over 14 amino acids. Trimming took off 5 bases at V and 4 bases at J, with 14 bases between the two ends. Germline V gene sequence: CDR1 SGHNT, CDR2 YENEEA. The CDR3 DNA follows: TGTGCCAGCAGCCCGGTAGGGAAGAGCACTGAAGCTTTCTTT. Amino acids: CASSPVGKSTEAFF.

J is TRBJ1-3 and V is TRBV10-3; D is unresolved. V lost 2 bases to trimming and J lost 4 bases, with 12 bases between them. This CDR3 region has 15 residues. The germline gives CDR1 ENHRY, CDR2 SYGVKD. The CDR3 coding sequence is TGTGCCATCAGTGAGATCGGGCAGCTAGGAAACACCATATATTTT. This gives the protein CAISEIGQLGNTIYF.